This T cell receptor beta chain was profiled in a study of T cell responses to AZD1222 COVID-19 vaccine. Study-wide points: CD4 TCRs linked to vaccination spanned spike, dominating at 160-218 and 743-854.

This clone was picked up one time. Its antigen is not identified. CDR1 and CDR2 (germline): MGHRA, YSYEKL. Germline trimming cut 4 bases from V and 5 bases from J; bases unmatched to any gene: 6. The CDR3 has 16 amino acids. Here immunoSEQ multiplex PCR was the method, and the copy in TCRdb shows in-frame clones only, minus some. The table includes around 120,000 clones, 70% to 90% detected once. The chain has TRBV4-1 and TRBJ2-2; TRBD1 aligns across 11 bases. The source is an adult who received the AZD1222 COVID-19 vaccine. Source: peripheral blood, taken 28 days after the second AZD1222 dose. The CDR3 region has the DNA TGCGCCAGCAGCCGAGCCGGGACAGGGGGAACCGGGGAGCTGTTTTTT. Its protein product is CASSRAGTGGTGELFF.